A selection of T cell receptor beta chains follows, all from one sample in a study of PD-1 blockade in classical Hodgkin lymphoma. Profiled with immunoSEQ multiplex PCR; TCRdb holds only in-frame clones, not every one. The table records 20,000 to 30,000 clones, approximately 90% of them present only once. Sequenced here: peripheral blood mononuclear cells (PBMCs), sampled before the fourth cycle of nivolumab. Receptor source: a human donor with classical Hodgkin lymphoma. Each CDR3 is given with its conserved first and last residue. The D gene is left open where the match is weak. The size field is filled for only some rows; it gives once, few, many or a size class.

TRBV14	-	-	TRBJ1-1	CASSQFVQGEAFF	TGTGCCAGCAGCCAATTCGTTCAGGGGGAAGCTTTCTTT
TRBV6-1	TRBD1	-	TRBJ1-2	CATTGRRGLDGYTF	TGTGCCACCACAGGGCGCAGGGGGCTGGATGGCTACACCTTC
TRBV7-8	TRBD1	-	TRBJ1-4	CASSPGQGVLGTNEKLFF	TGTGCCAGCAGCCCGGGACAGGGGGTCCTTGGGACTAATGAAAAACTGTTTTTT
TRBV5-1	-	-	TRBJ2-5	CASSIGPRETQYF	TGCGCCAGCAGCATAGGACCTAGAGAGACCCAGTACTTC
TRBV28	TRBD1	-	TRBJ2-7	CASSLYLRGTGQFKTF	TGTGCCAGCAGTTTATATTTGAGGGGGACAGGCCAGTTCAAAACTTTC
TRBV6-4	TRBD2	-	TRBJ2-1	CASSDGGGARRDEQFF	TGTGCCAGCAGTGACGGCGGGGGGGCGCGGAGGGATGAGCAGTTCTTC
TRBV28	-	few	TRBJ1-2	CASRSGFGYGYTF	TGTGCCAGCAGGTCAGGTTTTGGCTATGGCTACACCTTC
TRBV6-5	TRBD2	-	TRBJ2-2	CASRKRGSTGELFF	TGTGCCAGCAGGAAGCGGGGGAGCACCGGGGAGCTGTTTTTT
TRBV6-5	-	-	TRBJ1-3	CASKGSGNTIYF	TGTGCCAGCAAGGGCTCTGGAAACACCATATATTTT
TRBV10-3	TRBD2	-	TRBJ2-7	CAISELTSGGFAF	TGTGCCATCAGTGAGTTAACTAGCGGGGGGTTTGCGTTC
TRBV11-2	-	-	TRBJ2-7	CASSGGGPYEQYF	TGTGCCAGCAGCGGAGGGGGGCCCTACGAGCAGTACTTC
TRBV7-8	TRBD2	-	TRBJ2-7	CASSRGLAYEQYF	TGTGCCAGCAGCCGGGGACTAGCCTACGAGCAGTACTTC
TRBV5-6	-	-	TRBJ2-5	CASSLALGVTQYF	TGTGCCAGCAGCTTGGCTCTCGGGGTGACCCAGTACTTC
TRBV12-5	-	-	TRBJ2-1	CASGLGKGGNEQFF	TGTGCTAGTGGTTTGGGTAAAGGGGGCAATGAGCAGTTCTTC
TRBV18	-	once	TRBJ1-6	CASSPGGNSYNSPLHF	TGTGCCAGCTCACCCGGGGGGAACTCCTATAATTCACCCCTCCACTTT
TRBV6-1	-	-	TRBJ1-3	CASSEASGPGNTIYF	TGTGCCAGCAGTGAAGCTTCCGGGCCAGGAAACACCATATATTTT
TRBV15	TRBD1	-	TRBJ1-1	CATSRDLLQGASVTFF	TGTGCCACCAGCAGAGATCTTCTACAGGGGGCTTCTGTAACTTTCTTT
TRBV25-1	-	-	TRBJ1-1	CASTHRVEAFF	TGTGCCAGCACCCATCGGGTGGAAGCTTTCTTT
TRBV6-5	TRBD1	-	TRBJ2-7	CASSSDLGQGGYEQYF	TGTGCCAGCAGTTCCGACCTGGGACAGGGGGGCTACGAGCAGTACTTC
TRBV30	-	-	TRBJ2-5	CAWSVRVGYETQYF	TGTGCCTGGAGTGTTAGGGTAGGCTATGAGACCCAGTACTTC
TRBV27	-	-	TRBJ2-2	CASSSTGPYSIMNTGELFF	TGTGCCAGCAGTTCCACAGGGCCCTACTCCATTATGAACACCGGGGAGCTGTTTTTT
TRBV27	TRBD2	-	TRBJ2-1	CASSFGTRGDNEQFF	TGTGCCAGCAGTTTTGGGACTAGAGGGGACAATGAGCAGTTCTTC
TRBV30	TRBD2	few	TRBJ2-7	CAWSIRLAGRLSPAYEQYF	TGTGCCTGGAGTATAAGACTAGCGGGAAGACTCTCCCCAGCCTACGAGCAGTACTTC
TRBV30	-	-	TRBJ1-2	CAWSGGGGPGGYTF	TGTGCCTGGAGTGGGGGCGGGGGGCCCGGGGGCTACACCTTC
TRBV10-3	-	-	TRBJ1-1	CAISEREQTEAFF	TGTGCCATCAGTGAACGGGAGCAAACTGAAGCTTTCTTT
TRBV6-5	TRBD1	-	TRBJ2-2	CASSVQGTGELFF	TGTGCCAGCAGTGTACAGGGGACCGGGGAGCTGTTTTTT
TRBV25-1	-	-	TRBJ1-1	CVSSGLREMNTEAFF	TGTGTCAGCAGTGGCCTTCGGGAGATGAACACTGAAGCTTTCTTT
TRBV5-6	-	-	TRBJ1-4	CASSLVGVGNEKLFF	TGTGCCAGCAGCTTGGTTGGGGTTGGTAATGAAAAACTGTTTTTT
TRBV10-2	-	once	TRBJ2-2	CASSESASAGELFF	TGCGCCAGCAGTGAGTCCGCGTCGGCCGGGGAGCTGTTTTTT
TRBV19	-	-	TRBJ2-7	CASSMGGPRVPYEQYF	TGTGCCAGTAGTATGGGCGGACCTCGGGTCCCCTACGAGCAGTACTTC
TRBV6-4	-	-	TRBJ1-3	CASSDSRGDSIGNTIYF	TGTGCCAGCAGTGACTCGAGAGGTGACAGTATCGGAAACACCATATATTTT
TRBV14	-	-	TRBJ2-1	CASSHAGLLSNEQFF	TGTGCCAGCAGCCATGCCGGACTACTTTCCAATGAGCAGTTCTTC
TRBV6-1	TRBD2	-	TRBJ2-3	CASVAGETTDTQYF	TGTGCCAGCGTCGCGGGGGAGACCACAGATACGCAGTATTTT
TRBV7-7	-	-	TRBJ2-1	CASSLAPDIYNEQFF	TGTGCCAGCAGCTTAGCCCCTGACATATACAATGAGCAGTTCTTC
TRBV4-1	TRBD2	-	TRBJ2-1	CASSQVPGGPGNEQFF	TGCGCCAGCAGCCAAGTTCCGGGGGGGCCCGGAAATGAGCAGTTCTTC
TRBV21-1	-	-	TRBJ2-7	CASSKAAGVSWGFPYEQYF	TGTGCCAGCAGCAAAGCCGCGGGGGTTAGTTGGGGCTTTCCCTACGAGCAGTACTTC
TRBV10-3	-	few	TRBJ1-5	CAISGGANQPQHF	TGTGCCATCAGCGGGGGGGCCAATCAGCCCCAGCATTTT
TRBV6-4	TRBD1	-	TRBJ2-2	CASSEGTAGELFF	TGTGCCAGCAGTGAGGGGACAGCCGGGGAGCTGTTTTTT
TRBV7-2	-	-	TRBJ2-2	CASIGLMNTGELFF	TGTGCCAGCATCGGGCTCATGAACACCGGGGAGCTGTTTTTT
TRBV6-4	-	-	TRBJ2-1	CASSDEVGLYNEQFF	TGTGCCAGCAGTGACGAGGTAGGGCTGTACAATGAGCAGTTCTTC
TRBV7-3	-	-	TRBJ2-7	CASSFEGGYEQYF	TGTGCCAGCAGCTTTGAAGGGGGCTACGAGCAGTACTTC
TRBV6-6	TRBD2	-	TRBJ2-1	CASAPRTSSNEQFF	TGTGCCAGCGCCCCAAGGACTAGCTCCAATGAGCAGTTCTTC
TRBV7-2	TRBD2	-	TRBJ2-3	CASSLGTSVADTQYF	TGTGCCAGCAGCTTAGGGACTAGCGTCGCAGATACGCAGTATTTT
TRBV7-9	TRBD1	-	TRBJ2-7	CASSMGQGGHEQYF	TGTGCCAGCTCTATGGGACAGGGAGGGCACGAGCAGTACTTC
TRBV29-1	-	-	TRBJ2-2	CSGGPENTGELFF	TGCAGCGGTGGACCAGAGAACACCGGGGAGCTGTTTTTT
TRBV2	-	-	TRBJ1-4	CASSEPLGTVNEKLFF	TGTGCCAGCAGTGAACCCCTTGGGACGGTTAATGAAAAACTGTTTTTT
TRBV5-1	TRBD1	-	TRBJ2-1	CASSVRQGAYVEQFF	TGCGCCAGCAGCGTACGACAGGGGGCGTATGTTGAGCAGTTCTTC
TRBV19	-	-	TRBJ1-2	CASSPANYGYTF	TGTGCCAGTAGTCCGGCGAACTATGGCTACACCTTC
TRBV6-5	-	-	TRBJ2-7	CASSYDSFSYEQYF	TGTGCCAGCAGTTACGACAGCTTCTCCTACGAGCAGTACTTC
TRBV5-1	TRBD2	-	TRBJ2-1	CASTKQLAGSYNEQFF	TGCGCCAGCACCAAGCAACTAGCGGGTTCGTACAATGAGCAGTTCTTC
TRBV6-6	-	-	TRBJ1-2	CASSLDPNYGYTF	TGTGCCAGCAGCTTGGACCCTAACTATGGCTACACCTTC
TRBV2	-	-	TRBJ1-6	CASSEPGTINSPLHF	TGTGCCAGCAGTGAACCCGGGACGATTAATTCACCCCTCCACTTT
TRBV5-4	-	-	TRBJ1-1	CASSSQGGGEEAFF	TGTGCCAGCAGCTCCCAAGGGGGGGGCGAGGAAGCTTTCTTT
TRBV2	-	-	TRBJ2-3	CASRGDTDTQYF	TGTGCCAGCAGAGGGGACACAGATACGCAGTATTTT
TRBV7-9	-	few	TRBJ1-1	CASSPHNTEAFF	TGTGCCAGCAGCCCTCACAACACTGAAGCTTTCTTT
TRBV7-3	-	-	TRBJ2-3	CASSLTDTQYF	TGTGCCAGCAGCTTAACCGATACGCAGTATTTT
TRBV9	-	-	TRBJ2-2	CASGGNTGELFF	TGTGCCAGCGGAGGCAACACCGGGGAGCTGTTTTTT
TRBV5-1	TRBD1	-	TRBJ2-5	CASSLEQGWDTQYF	TGCGCCAGCAGCTTGGAACAGGGGTGGGATACCCAGTACTTC
TRBV6-5	-	-	TRBJ1-1	CASRLQGNTEAFF	TGTGCCAGCAGACTACAGGGAAACACTGAAGCTTTCTTT